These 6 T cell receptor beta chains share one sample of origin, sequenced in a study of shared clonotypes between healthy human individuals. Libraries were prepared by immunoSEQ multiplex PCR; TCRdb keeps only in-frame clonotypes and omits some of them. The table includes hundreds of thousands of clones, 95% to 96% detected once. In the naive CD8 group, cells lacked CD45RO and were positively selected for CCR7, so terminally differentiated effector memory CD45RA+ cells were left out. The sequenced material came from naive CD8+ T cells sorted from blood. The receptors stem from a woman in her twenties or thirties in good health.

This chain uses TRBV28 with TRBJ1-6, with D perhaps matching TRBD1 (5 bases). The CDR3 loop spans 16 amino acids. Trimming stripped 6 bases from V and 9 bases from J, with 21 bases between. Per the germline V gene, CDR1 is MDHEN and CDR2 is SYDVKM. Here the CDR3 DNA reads TGTGCCAGCAGACCCAATGACGGGGGAGACGGTTCACCCCTCCACTTT. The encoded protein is CASRPNDGGDGSPLHF.

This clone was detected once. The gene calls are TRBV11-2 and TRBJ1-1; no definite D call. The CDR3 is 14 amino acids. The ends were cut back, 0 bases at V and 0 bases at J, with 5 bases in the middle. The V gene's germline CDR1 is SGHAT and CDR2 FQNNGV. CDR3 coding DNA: TGTGCCAGCAGCTTAGATTTCATGAACACTGAAGCTTTCTTT. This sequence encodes CASSLDFMNTEAFF.

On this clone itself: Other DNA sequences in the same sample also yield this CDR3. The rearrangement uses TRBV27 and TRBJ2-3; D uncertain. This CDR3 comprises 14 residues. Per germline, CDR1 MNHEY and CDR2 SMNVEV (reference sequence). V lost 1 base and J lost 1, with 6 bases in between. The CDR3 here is CASSLLSGTDTQYF. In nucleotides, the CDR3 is TGTGCCAGCAGTTTATTGAGCGGCACAGATACGCAGTATTTT.

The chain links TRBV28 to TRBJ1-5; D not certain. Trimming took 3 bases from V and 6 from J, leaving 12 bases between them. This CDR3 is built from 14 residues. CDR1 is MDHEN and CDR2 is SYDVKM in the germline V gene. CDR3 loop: CASSFLSGAQPQHF. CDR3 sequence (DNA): TGTGCCAGCAGTTTCTTGTCGGGAGCTCAGCCCCAGCATTTT.

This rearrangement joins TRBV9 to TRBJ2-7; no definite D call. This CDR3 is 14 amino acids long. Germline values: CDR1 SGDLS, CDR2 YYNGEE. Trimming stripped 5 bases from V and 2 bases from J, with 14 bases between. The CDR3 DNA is TGTGCCAGCAGTCTCCGCGACGCACCCTACGAGCAGTACTTC. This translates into CASSLRDAPYEQYF.

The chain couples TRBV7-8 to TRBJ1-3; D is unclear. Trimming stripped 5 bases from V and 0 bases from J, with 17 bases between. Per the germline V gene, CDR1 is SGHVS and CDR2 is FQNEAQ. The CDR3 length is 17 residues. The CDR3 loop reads CASSHRWWRNSGNTIYF. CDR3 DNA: TGTGCCAGCAGCCATCGGTGGTGGCGCAACTCTGGAAACACCATATATTTT.